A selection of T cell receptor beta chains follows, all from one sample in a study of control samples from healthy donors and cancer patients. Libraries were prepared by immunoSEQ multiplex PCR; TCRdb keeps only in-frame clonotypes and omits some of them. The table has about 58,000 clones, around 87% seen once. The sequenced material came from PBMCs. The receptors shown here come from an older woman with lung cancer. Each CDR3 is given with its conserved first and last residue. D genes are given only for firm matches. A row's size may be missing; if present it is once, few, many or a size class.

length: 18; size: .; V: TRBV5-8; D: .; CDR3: CASSWNGPQAFSRDGYTF
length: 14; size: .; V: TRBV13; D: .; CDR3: CASSRGQLGYEQYF
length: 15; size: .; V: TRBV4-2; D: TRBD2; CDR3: CASTPSRGGSYTQYF
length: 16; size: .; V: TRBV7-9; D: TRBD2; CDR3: CASSLAVGGETDTQYF
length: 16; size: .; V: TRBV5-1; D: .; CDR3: CASSPGQTATNEKLFF
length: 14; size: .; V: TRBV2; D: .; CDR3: CASSVQGVSGEQYF
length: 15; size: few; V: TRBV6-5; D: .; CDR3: CASSVDNSGANVLTF
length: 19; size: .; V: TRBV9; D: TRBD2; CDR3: CASSVVVGSGAQGPNEQFF
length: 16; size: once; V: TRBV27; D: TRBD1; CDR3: CASSPTRQGWGSGYTF
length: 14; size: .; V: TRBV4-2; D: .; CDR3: CASSQEKDSQELFF
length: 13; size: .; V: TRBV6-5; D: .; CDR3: CASSWEAHTEAFF
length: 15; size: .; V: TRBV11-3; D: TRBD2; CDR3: CASSLASGRTDTQYF
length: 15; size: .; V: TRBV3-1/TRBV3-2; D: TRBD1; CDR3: CASSPYRGSSNIQYF
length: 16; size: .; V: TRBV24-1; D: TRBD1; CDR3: CATNSKTGGDTGELFF
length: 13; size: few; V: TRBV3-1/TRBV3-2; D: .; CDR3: CASSQAGPYEQYF
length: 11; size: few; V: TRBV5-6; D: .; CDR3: CASSSNNEQFF
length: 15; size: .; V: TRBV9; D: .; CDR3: CASSGWSRVNSPLHF
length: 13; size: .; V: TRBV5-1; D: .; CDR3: CASSFDGDTEAFF
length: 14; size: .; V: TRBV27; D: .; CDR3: CASTQDRETGELFF
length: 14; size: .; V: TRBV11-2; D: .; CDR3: CASSPLLAGSPLHF
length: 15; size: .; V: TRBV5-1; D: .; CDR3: CASSLEGSGNTEAFF
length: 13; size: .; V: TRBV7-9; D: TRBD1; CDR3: CASSPTGDRTQHF
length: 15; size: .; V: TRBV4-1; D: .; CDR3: CASSQVGFVRGEQYF
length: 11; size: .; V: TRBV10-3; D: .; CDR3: CAIIVADTQYF
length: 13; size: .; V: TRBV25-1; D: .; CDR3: CASSSASSYEQYF
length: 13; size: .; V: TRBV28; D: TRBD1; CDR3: CASTSTGVASYTF
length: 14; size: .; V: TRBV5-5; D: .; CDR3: CASSAGLTNYEQYF
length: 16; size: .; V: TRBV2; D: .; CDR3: CASSGTIRTLSYEQYF
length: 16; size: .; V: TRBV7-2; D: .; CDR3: CASSLTQGYSNQPQHF
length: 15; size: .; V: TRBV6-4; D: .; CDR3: CASSAGGLAYNEQFF
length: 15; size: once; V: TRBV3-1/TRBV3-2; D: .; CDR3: CASSAWGGGGYGYTF
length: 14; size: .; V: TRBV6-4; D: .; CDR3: CARVGRQNNTEAFF
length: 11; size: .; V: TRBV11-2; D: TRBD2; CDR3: CASQRGNEQFF
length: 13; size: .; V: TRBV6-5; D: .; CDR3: CASSTGMNTEAFF
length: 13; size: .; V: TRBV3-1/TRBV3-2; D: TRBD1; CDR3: CGSSGGSAYGYTF
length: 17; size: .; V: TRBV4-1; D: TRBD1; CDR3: CASSPDPTGVLADEQFF
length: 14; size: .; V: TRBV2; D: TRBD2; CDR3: CASSGGLAGNEQYF
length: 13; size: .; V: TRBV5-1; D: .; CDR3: CASRQEVGNEQFF
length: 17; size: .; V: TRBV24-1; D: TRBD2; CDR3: CATSDKTSGRLSDTQYF
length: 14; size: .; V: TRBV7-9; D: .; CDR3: CASSSSARGETQYF
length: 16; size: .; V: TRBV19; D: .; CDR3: CASSILGGSSNQPQHF
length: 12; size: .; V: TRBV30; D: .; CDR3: CAWSVRRVPQYF
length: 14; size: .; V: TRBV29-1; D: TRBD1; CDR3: CSVVPPRTGFEAFF
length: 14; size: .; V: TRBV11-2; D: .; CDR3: CASSPGNRGSTIYF
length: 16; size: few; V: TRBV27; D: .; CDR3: CASSFGSPGGAYEQYF
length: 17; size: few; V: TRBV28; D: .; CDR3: CASSFGGRRRRDTEAFF
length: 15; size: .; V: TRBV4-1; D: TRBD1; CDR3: CASSQPTGGSEKLFF
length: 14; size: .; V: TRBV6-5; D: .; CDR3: CASSYSIPGTEAFF
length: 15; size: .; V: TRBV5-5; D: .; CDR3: CASSLEGYGANVLTF
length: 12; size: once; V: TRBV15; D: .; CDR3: CATSRDVEGQFF
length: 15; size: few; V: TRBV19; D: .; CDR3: CASSMPGGSNQPQHF
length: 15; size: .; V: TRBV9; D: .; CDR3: CASSPRGERNQPQHF
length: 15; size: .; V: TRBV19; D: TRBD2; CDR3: CASSHGLAFPGELFF
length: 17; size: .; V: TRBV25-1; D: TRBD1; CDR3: CASSDATMTGGKEKLFF
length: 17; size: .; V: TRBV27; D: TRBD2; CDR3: CASSYPTSGTNSYEQYF
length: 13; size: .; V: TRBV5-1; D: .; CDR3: CASSFLGDYGYTF
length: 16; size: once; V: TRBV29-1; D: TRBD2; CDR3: CSVEGFSGLNTGELFF
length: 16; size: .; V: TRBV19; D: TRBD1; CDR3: CASSPMVGQSGTEAFF